The rows below give T cell receptor beta chains drawn from one sample of a study of early T cells in non-severe SARS-CoV-2 infection. TCRdb reprocessed the 5' RACE reads via MiXCR and lists one record per CDR3 protein. The data contain 50,000 to 65,000 distinct CDR3 sequences, less than 9.5% of them seen just once; the ten biggest clones take up 4% to 5%. Specimen: whole blood. These TCRs come from an adult who was a healthcare worker with PCR-confirmed SARS-CoV-2 infection or an uninfected control (not recorded which). Both conserved end residues are part of each CDR3. The D gene is left open where the match is weak. Size values are once, few and many counts, or a class for expanded clones, and some rows have none.

CDR3 protein | CDR3 DNA | J gene | clone size | D gene | V gene
CASSLGGYLYMNSYEQYF | TGTGCCAGCAGCTTGGGGGGGTACCTTTATATGAACTCCTACGAGCAGTACTTC | TRBJ2-7 | many | TRBD2 | TRBV7-8
CSARDPERGAIYNEQFF | TGCAGTGCTAGAGATCCTGAGCGGGGGGCAATTTACAATGAGCAGTTCTTC | TRBJ2-1 | many | TRBD2 | TRBV20-1
CASSFSGLPFPEQFF | TGTGCCAGCAGCTTCTCGGGACTACCTTTCCCTGAGCAGTTCTTC | TRBJ2-1 | many | TRBD2 | TRBV5-4
CASSQGEGQGGTYEQYF | TGTGCCAGCAGCCAAGGCGAAGGACAGGGGGGAACCTACGAGCAGTACTTC | TRBJ2-7 | - | TRBD1 | TRBV4-2
CASSQDPVSYEQYF | TGTGCCAGTAGCCAGGATCCGGTTTCATACGAGCAGTACTTC | TRBJ2-7 | many | - | TRBV19
CSAESTDTQYF | TGCAGTGCTGAAAGCACAGATACGCAGTATTTT | TRBJ2-3 | many | - | TRBV20-1
CASSPTTGSASTEAFF | TGTGCCAGCAGCCCAACGACAGGGTCAGCCAGCACTGAAGCTTTCTTT | TRBJ1-1 | many | TRBD1 | TRBV7-3
CASSYSPGQGYEQYF | TGTGCCAGCAGTTACTCACCGGGACAGGGCTACGAGCAGTACTTC | TRBJ2-7 | - | TRBD1 | TRBV6-6
CASSERSDTQYF | TGTGCCAGCAGTGAACGTTCAGATACGCAGTATTTT | TRBJ2-3 | many | - | TRBV6-1
CASSYPSGTITHDEQFF | TGTGCCAGCAGTTACCCCTCCGGGACCATAACCCACGATGAGCAGTTCTTC | TRBJ2-1 | few | - | TRBV6-2/TRBV6-3
CSARDALAAYEQYF | TGCAGTGCTAGAGATGCACTAGCGGCCTACGAGCAGTACTTC | TRBJ2-7 | - | TRBD2 | TRBV20-1
CASKKGTNQPQHF | TGTGCCAGCAAAAAGGGGACCAATCAGCCCCAGCATTTT | TRBJ1-5 | many | - | TRBV2
CAGGTYETQYF | TGTGCCGGAGGGACATACGAGACCCAGTACTTC | TRBJ2-5 | few | - | TRBV2
CASSITGTGNTGELFF | TGTGCCAGCAGTATCACCGGGACAGGGAACACCGGGGAGCTGTTTTTT | TRBJ2-2 | few | TRBD1 | TRBV6-6
CSASGVNTEAFF | TGCAGTGCTAGTGGGGTGAACACTGAAGCTTTCTTT | TRBJ1-1 | few | - | TRBV20-1
CASSEDRDQETQYF | TGCGCCAGCAGCGAGGACAGGGACCAAGAGACCCAGTACTTC | TRBJ2-5 | few | TRBD1 | TRBV10-1
CASSPGLAGYNEQFF | TGTGCCAGCAGCCCAGGACTAGCGGGGTACAATGAGCAGTTCTTC | TRBJ2-1 | - | TRBD2 | TRBV3-1
CASSLSNTQYF | TGTGCCAGCAGTTTATCGAATACGCAGTATTTT | TRBJ2-3 | many | - | TRBV27
CATSETTGDNQPQHF | TGTGCCACCAGTGAGACGACAGGGGACAATCAGCCCCAGCATTTT | TRBJ1-5 | many | TRBD1 | TRBV24-1
CASSLFEDGGIQYF | TGTGCCAGCAGTTTATTTGAGGACGGTGGGATTCAGTACTTC | TRBJ2-4 | many | - | TRBV12-3/TRBV12-4
CSVEERTSTDTQYF | TGCAGCGTTGAGGAAAGAACTAGCACAGATACGCAGTATTTT | TRBJ2-3 | many | - | TRBV29-1
CASSLALGTGKDGYTF | TGTGCCAGCAGTTTAGCGCTTGGGACAGGGAAAGATGGCTACACCTTC | TRBJ1-2 | many | TRBD1 | TRBV12-3/TRBV12-4
CASSQQGNPEQYF | TGTGCCAGCAGCCAGCAGGGGAATCCCGAGCAGTACTTC | TRBJ2-7 | few | - | TRBV3-1
CAISVGPNNEQFF | TGTGCCATCAGTGTGGGACCAAACAATGAGCAGTTCTTC | TRBJ2-1 | many | - | TRBV10-3
CASQISGVRRGYTF | TGTGCCAGCCAAATTTCGGGGGTACGAAGGGGCTACACCTTC | TRBJ1-2 | - | - | TRBV12-3/TRBV12-4
CASSQERPFRTYGYTF | TGTGCCAGCAGCCAAGAACGTCCATTCAGGACCTATGGCTACACCTTC | TRBJ1-2 | many | - | TRBV3-1
CATIGQLGATEAFF | TGTGCCACCATTGGGCAGCTTGGCGCCACTGAAGCTTTCTTT | TRBJ1-1 | few | - | TRBV10-3
CASPRTGPGELFF | TGTGCCAGCCCTCGGACAGGGCCCGGGGAGCTGTTTTTT | TRBJ2-2 | many | TRBD1 | TRBV7-9
CASSPGGQGPVQPQHF | TGTGCCAGCAGTCCCGGGGGTCAGGGGCCAGTTCAGCCCCAGCATTTT | TRBJ1-5 | many | - | TRBV12-3/TRBV12-4
CSARGGLMNTEAFF | TGCAGTGCTAGAGGGGGGTTGATGAACACTGAAGCTTTCTTT | TRBJ1-1 | many | - | TRBV20-1
CASLGRLNEKLFF | TGTGCCAGCCTTGGACGGTTAAATGAAAAACTGTTTTTT | TRBJ1-4 | many | - | TRBV7-9
CSGTFPLHDYGYTF | TGCAGCGGGACTTTTCCCCTCCATGACTATGGCTACACCTTC | TRBJ1-2 | many | - | TRBV29-1
CASSPHLGTGENEQFF | TGTGCCAGCAGCCCACACCTCGGGACAGGGGAGAATGAGCAGTTCTTC | TRBJ2-1 | - | TRBD1 | TRBV11-2
CSAPGHQDDTQYF | TGCAGTGCCCCGGGACACCAAGACGATACGCAGTATTTT | TRBJ2-3 | many | - | TRBV20-1
CASSLWGLAGGSYNEQFF | TGTGCCAGCAGTTTATGGGGACTAGCGGGGGGCTCCTACAATGAGCAGTTCTTC | TRBJ2-1 | few | TRBD2 | TRBV28
CASSLAGQRIYTF | TGTGCCAGCAGCTTAGCGGGACAGCGTATATACACCTTC | TRBJ1-2 | many | TRBD1 | TRBV7-9
CASSVDGIPTDTQYF | TGTGCCAGCAGCGTAGACGGGATACCTACAGATACGCAGTATTTT | TRBJ2-3 | - | - | TRBV9
CSAKAGHGYEQYF | TGCAGTGCAAAAGCGGGACACGGCTACGAGCAGTACTTC | TRBJ2-7 | many | - | TRBV20-1
CASSSPGAGGPGNEQFF | TGTGCCAGCAGTTCCCCCGGCGCGGGAGGACCGGGGAATGAGCAGTTCTTC | TRBJ2-1 | - | TRBD2 | TRBV12-3/TRBV12-4
CASSLGRTSGTAYEQYF | TGCGCCAGCAGCTTGGGTCGGACTAGCGGGACAGCCTACGAGCAGTACTTC | TRBJ2-7 | many | TRBD2 | TRBV5-1
CSVHRDRGLGDDGYTF | TGCAGTGTTCACCGGGACAGGGGGCTAGGCGATGATGGCTACACCTTC | TRBJ1-2 | many | TRBD1 | TRBV20-1
CASSLNPGQVNEKLFF | TGTGCCAGCAGCTTGAACCCTGGACAGGTTAATGAAAAACTGTTTTTT | TRBJ1-4 | many | TRBD1 | TRBV7-9
CASSLKRLAEIYNEQFF | TGCGCCAGCAGCTTGAAACGACTAGCGGAGATCTACAATGAGCAGTTCTTC | TRBJ2-1 | many | TRBD2 | TRBV5-1
CASSPGTENTEAFF | TGTGCCAGCAGCCCGGGGACAGAGAACACTGAAGCTTTCTTT | TRBJ1-1 | few | TRBD1 | TRBV7-2
CAWSAGHGYTIYF | TGTGCCTGGAGTGCGGGACATGGGTACACCATATATTTT | TRBJ1-3 | many | - | TRBV30
CASTTGTGGHEAFF | TGCGCCAGCACCACCGGGACAGGGGGCCATGAAGCTTTCTTT | TRBJ1-1 | many | TRBD1 | TRBV5-1
CASSFLLGNTQYF | TGTGCCAGCAGCTTCTTGCTGGGGAATACGCAGTATTTT | TRBJ2-3 | - | - | TRBV5-5
CSVTGYGYTF | TGCAGCGTTACAGGGTATGGCTACACCTTC | TRBJ1-2 | - | - | TRBV29-1
CASSSPSAAYEQYF | TGTGCCAGCAGTTCTCCTAGCGCAGCCTACGAGCAGTACTTC | TRBJ2-7 | once | - | TRBV27
CSARGLALNNEQFF | TGCAGTGCTCGGGGACTAGCACTTAACAATGAGCAGTTCTTC | TRBJ2-1 | many | TRBD2 | TRBV20-1
CAWSLVGEKLFF | TGTGCCTGGAGTCTCGTAGGGGAAAAACTGTTTTTT | TRBJ1-4 | many | - | TRBV30
CSARGQSNQPQHF | TGCAGTGCTAGGGGACAGAGCAATCAGCCCCAGCATTTT | TRBJ1-5 | many | TRBD1 | TRBV20-1
CASSFSGSFGEQYF | TGTGCCAGCAGTTTTAGCGGGAGTTTCGGGGAGCAGTACTTC | TRBJ2-7 | many | TRBD2 | TRBV27
CAQGPLRGANTGELFF | TGTGCCCAGGGGCCGTTGCGGGGGGCGAACACCGGGGAGCTGTTTTTT | TRBJ2-2 | few | TRBD2 | TRBV7-9
CASKDRGTAGELFF | TGTGCCAGCAAGGACAGGGGAACCGCCGGGGAGCTGTTTTTT | TRBJ2-2 | few | TRBD1 | TRBV25-1
CASSLANSEAFF | TGCGCCAGCAGCTTGGCAAATAGTGAAGCTTTCTTT | TRBJ1-1 | - | - | TRBV5-1
CASRSSGSEAFF | TGTGCCAGCAGGTCTAGTGGGTCTGAAGCTTTCTTT | TRBJ1-1 | - | - | TRBV12-3/TRBV12-4
CASSPIAVAPTYNEQFF | TGTGCCAGCAGTCCGATTGCGGTAGCGCCGACCTACAATGAGCAGTTCTTC | TRBJ2-1 | - | - | TRBV28